This T cell receptor (beta chain) was retrieved from a study of cytomegalovirus exposure and HLA in healthy donors. Points on this clone: Antigen: not known. This CDR3 is also generated by other DNA sequences in the sample.

The CDR3 sequence is 14 residues long. Looked up from germline, CDR1 is MNHEY and CDR2 is SVGAGI. V was cut by 2 bases and J by 1 base, with 9 bases left in between. The PCR used 60 Vbeta and 13 Jbeta primers. Sequencing was performed with immunoSEQ multiplex PCR; in TCRdb, only in-frame clones are kept and a portion is missing. The sample includes about 140,000 clones, 80% of them seen just once. The study sampled nominally healthy donors, though unrecorded immune exposures were likely. Regarding the study as a whole: Per a prior analysis, the majority of TCR beta V segments were productive roughly 87% or roughly 30% of the time. A few V segments could not be told apart, such as TRBV6-2 and TRBV6-3, and were left out. The classifier reportedly diagnosed cytomegalovirus status with high specificity and sensitivity.

The sequence derives from a man aged 35 to 55 in good health and CMV-seropositive. This chain uses TRBV6-5 with TRBJ2-7, with a tentative D call TRBD1 (6 bases). The sequenced sample was PBMCs. The CDR3 loop reads CASSYGGQSYEQYF. CDR3 sequence (DNA): TGTGCCAGCAGTTACGGAGGACAGTCCTACGAGCAGTACTTC.